Each of the 32 T cell receptor beta chains below was sequenced from the same sample in a study of T cells after posttransplantation cyclophosphamide. Repertoires were generated with immunoSEQ multiplex PCR, while TCRdb's copy carries only in-frame clones and drops some. The sample carries some 61,000 clones, around 95% recorded once. The sequenced sample was PBMCs. The receptors here all came from a woman between 25 and 40 years old in good health and a related stem cell transplant donor.

The genes are TRBV7-9 and TRBJ2-1; a weak D match, TRBD2 (6 bases). Trimming took off 2 bases at V and 1 base at J, with 9 bases between the two ends. The CDR3 is 15 amino acids. Germline lookup yields CDR1 SEHNR and CDR2 FQNEAQ (reference sequence). Here the CDR3 DNA reads TGTGCCAGCAGCTTAATCGGGGGTTCCTACAATGAGCAGTTCTTC. Its translation: CASSLIGGSYNEQFF.

The chain uses TRBV6-5 and TRBJ1-2; D is ambiguous. The V end lost 8 bases, the J end lost 8 bases, and 12 bases lay between the germline ends. The germline V gene encodes CDR1 MNHEY and CDR2 SVGAGI. This CDR3 region has 11 residues. The CDR3 DNA sequence: TGTGCCAGCGTCGGGGTAGGGGGCTACACCTTC. Translating gives CASVGVGGYTF.

The table lists this clone with a count of one. This rearrangement joins TRBV4-1 to TRBJ1-2; no definite D call. Per the germline V gene, CDR1 is MGHRA and CDR2 is YSYEKL. The CDR3 covers 15 residues. V was shortened by 0 bases and J by 3 bases, with 11 bases between the two germline ends. The chain's CDR3 is CASSQDSRIDYGYTF. In nucleotides, the CDR3 is TGCGCCAGCAGCCAAGATTCTAGGATAGACTATGGCTACACCTTC.

The V call is TRBV9, the J call TRBJ2-6; 7 bases fit TRBD1. Germline V gene data show CDR1 as SGDLS and CDR2 as YYNGEE. V lost 4 bases to trimming and J lost 0 bases; unmatched junction nucleotides: 7. The CDR3 is 17 residues long. The CDR3 sequence: CASSPWYRGSGANVLTF. DNA for the CDR3: TGTGCCAGCAGCCCCTGGTACAGGGGCTCTGGGGCCAACGTCCTGACTTTC.

The chain has TRBV7-9 and TRBJ2-3; 9 bases fit TRBD2. V shed 1 base, J shed 3 bases, and the junction held 2 bases outside the gene matches. Germline CDR1 SEHNR, CDR2 FQNEAQ (reference sequence). CDR3 length: 15 residues. The CDR3 sequence: CASSLGAGGTDTQYF. CDR3 DNA sequence: TGTGCCAGCAGCTTAGGAGCGGGGGGAACAGATACGCAGTATTTT. Looking up the rest from reference TRBV7-9 and TRBJ2-3 gives the full variable domain: DTGVSQNPRHKITKRGQNVTFRCDPISEHNRLYWYRQTLGQGPEFLTYFQNEAQLEKSRLLSDRFSAERPKGSFSTLEIQRTEQGDSAMYLCASSLGAGGTDTQYFGPGTRLTVL.

This chain uses TRBV7-7 with TRBJ2-5; no reliable D call. The CDR3 is 15 residues long. Germline assignment: CDR1 SSHAT and CDR2 FNYEAQ (reference sequence). The V and J ends lost 5 bases and 0 bases respectively, with 13 bases between them. CDR3 protein: CASSPGRVYQETQYF. CDR3 bases: TGTGCCAGCAGCCCCGGCCGGGTTTACCAAGAGACCCAGTACTTC.

This chain links TRBV25-1 with TRBJ1-1; 7 bases are a match to TRBD1. This CDR3 contains 13 residues. The germline V gene has CDR1 MGHDK and CDR2 SYGVNS. V lost 7 bases to trimming and J lost 1 base; unmatched junction nucleotides: 3. The CDR3 DNA reads as TGTGCCAGCATTGGGGACAGGAACACTGAAGCTTTCTTT. Translated: CASIGDRNTEAFF.

The chain joins TRBV4-3 to TRBJ2-7; 8 nucleotides agree with TRBD1. This CDR3 has 15 amino acids. J was trimmed by 3 bases and V by 0 bases; bases with no gene match: 4. Germline V lookup: CDR1 LGHNA, CDR2 YSLEER. The CDR3 DNA sequence: TGCGCCAGCAGCCAAGATAGGACAGGGTACTACGAGCAGTACTTC. This codes for CASSQDRTGYYEQYF.

This rearrangement joins TRBV15 to TRBJ1-5; possible D gene TRBD1, 5 bases. V gave up 1 base and J gave up 5 bases, with 9 bases separating them. Looked up from germline, CDR1 is LNHNV and CDR2 is YYDKDF (reference sequence). The CDR3 length is 14 residues. This CDR3 reads CATSRGGTDQPQHF. The DNA of the CDR3 is TGTGCCACCAGCAGAGGAGGGACCGATCAGCCCCAGCATTTT.

This clone appeared a single time. The chain has TRBV4-2 and TRBJ1-6, with no clear D. Germline V gene sequence: CDR1 LGHNA, CDR2 YNFKEQ. V was shortened by 0 bases and J by 7 bases, with 4 bases between the two germline ends. The CDR3 is 13 amino acids. The CDR3: CASSQENNSPLHF. The CDR3 DNA sequence: TGTGCCAGCAGCCAAGAAAACAATTCACCCCTCCACTTT.

This clone was seen a single time. The rearrangement links TRBV27 to TRBJ1-2; no firm D call. CDR1 is MNHEY, CDR2 SMNVEV, per germline (reference sequence). The CDR3 spans 15 residues. V dropped 0 bases and J dropped 8 bases, with 16 bases sitting between them. DNA for the CDR3: TGTGCCAGCAGTTTATCGAACCCTAAAGGAAGCGGCTACACCTTC. The encoded protein is CASSLSNPKGSGYTF.

The chain combines TRBV14 with TRBJ2-3; maybe TRBD2 (5 bases). The V gene's germline CDR1 is SGHDN and CDR2 FVKESK. The CDR3 runs 15 residues. The V end was cut by 1 base, the J end by 5 bases, with 13 bases between. The CDR3 here is CASSQVPGYRDTQYF. CDR3 sequence (DNA): TGTGCCAGCAGCCAAGTTCCGGGGTACAGAGATACGCAGTATTTT.

The V call is TRBV30, the J call TRBJ2-3; 8 nucleotides agree with TRBD2. The CDR3 is made up of 14 amino acids. The V gene's germline CDR1 is GTSNPN and CDR2 SVGIG (reference sequence). After removal of 8 bases from V and 0 bases from J, the junction contained 7 bases not matched to a gene. The CDR3 loop reads CATQLAASTDTQYF. CDR3 bases: TGTGCCACCCAACTAGCGGCTAGCACAGATACGCAGTATTTT.

The count of this clone is one. V and J are TRBV6-6 and TRBJ1-2; D might be TRBD1 (5 bases). The CDR3 sequence is 12 residues long. Germline assignment: CDR1 MNHNY and CDR2 SVGAGI (reference sequence). Deletions cut 5 bases from V and 3 bases from J, with 7 bases between. This chain's CDR3 is CASSRGDYGYTF. The CDR3 DNA follows: TGTGCCAGCAGTAGGGGCGACTATGGCTACACCTTC.

The CDR3 DNA is TGCGCCAGCTCGACCTTGACTAGCGGGGGTTACGAGCAGTACTTC. It yields the protein CASSTLTSGGYEQYF. The chain recombines TRBV4-3 with TRBJ2-7; TRBD2 matches 12 bases. V trimming: 8 bases; J trimming: 4 bases; junction bases outside the gene matches: 9. Germline CDR1 LGHNA, CDR2 YSLEER. The CDR3 is made up of 15 amino acids.

The gene calls are TRBV20-1 and TRBJ2-7; possibly TRBD1 or TRBD2 for D (5 bases each). The CDR3 totals 11 residues. In germline, CDR1 is DFQATT, CDR2 SNEGSKA (reference sequence). With 3 bases removed from V and 3 bases from J, the gap between germline ends came to 6 bases. Written as DNA, the CDR3 is TGCAGTGCTAGGGGGGTCTACGAGCAGTACTTC. It is translated as CSARGVYEQYF.

The chain uses TRBV7-9 and TRBJ1-2; D is ambiguous. CDR3 length: 14 residues. Per germline, CDR1 SEHNR and CDR2 FQNEAQ (reference sequence). V was shortened by 10 bases and J by 5 bases, with 20 bases between the two germline ends. The chain's CDR3 is CATSQEVWEYGYTF. The CDR3, as DNA: TGTGCCACGTCTCAGGAAGTATGGGAGTATGGCTACACCTTC.

The sample holds one count of this clone. The rearrangement links TRBV19 to TRBJ1-1; 7 bases match TRBD1. J lost 4 bases, V lost 8 bases, and 22 bases had no gene match. The CDR3 covers 18 residues. CDR1 is LNHDA, CDR2 SQIVND, per germline (reference sequence). The CDR3 region is CASHQGGARVLSGTEAFF. The CDR3 DNA follows: TGTGCCAGTCACCAGGGGGGGGCAAGGGTCCTTTCGGGCACTGAAGCTTTCTTT.

CDR3 loop: CAISESGLAQLNTGELFF. In DNA, the CDR3 is TGTGCCATCAGTGAGTCCGGACTAGCCCAATTGAACACCGGGGAGCTGTTTTTT. The chain uses TRBV10-3 and TRBJ2-2; TRBD2 matches 8 bases. The germline gives CDR1 ENHRY, CDR2 SYGVKD. V lost 0 bases and J lost 1; bases outside the gene matches: 7. The length of the CDR3 is 18 residues.

The chain has TRBV6-1 and TRBJ1-5; D may be TRBD1 (6 bases). V was cut by 8 bases and J by 10 bases, with 6 bases left in between. Germline V gene data show CDR1 as MNHNS and CDR2 as SASEGT. The CDR3 extends over 9 amino acids. The CDR3 spells CASGTPQHF. The CDR3, as DNA: TGTGCCAGCGGGACACCCCAGCATTTT.

Only a few counts were recorded for this clone. The rearrangement links TRBV19 to TRBJ1-5, with TRBD1 as a possible D gene (5 bases). The length of the CDR3 is 14 residues. V lost 2 bases, J lost 3 bases, and 8 bases lay in between. Germline CDR1 and CDR2: LNHDA and SQIVND (reference sequence). The CDR3 DNA sequence: TGTGCCAGTAGTATACAGGGCCCCAATCAGCCCCAGCATTTT. Amino acids: CASSIQGPNQPQHF.

This chain links TRBV6-6 with TRBJ1-2; D is unresolved. Per germline, CDR1 MNHNY and CDR2 SVGAGI (reference sequence). The CDR3 extends over 15 amino acids. V dropped 6 bases and J dropped 4 bases, with 18 bases sitting between them. The DNA for the CDR3 is TGTGCCAGCAGGCGTCGCCTCCAACTCGTCTATGGCTACACCTTC. Translation: CASRRRLQLVYGYTF.

The chain uses TRBV25-1 and TRBJ2-2; no firm D call. The CDR3 sequence is 13 residues long. Trimming took 2 bases from V and 4 from J, leaving 5 bases between them. Looked up from germline, CDR1 is MGHDK and CDR2 is SYGVNS. This CDR3 reads CASSEQVTGELFF. CDR3 DNA sequence: TGTGCCAGCAGTGAACAGGTCACCGGGGAGCTGTTTTTT.

The chain is built from TRBV27 and TRBJ1-5; D might be TRBD1 (5 bases). The V end was cut by 1 base, the J end by 8 bases, with 12 bases between. The CDR3 sequence is 14 residues long. Looked up from germline, CDR1 is MNHEY and CDR2 is SMNVEV (reference sequence). This CDR3 is CASSLFGRAEPQHF. CDR3 DNA sequence: TGTGCCAGCAGTTTATTTGGCAGGGCGGAGCCCCAGCATTTT.

The J gene is TRBJ2-5, the V gene TRBV7-9, with D possibly matching TRBD2 (6 bases). The CDR3 is 14 residues long. The V and J ends lost 3 bases and 5 bases respectively, with 13 bases between them. Germline V gene sequence: CDR1 SEHNR, CDR2 FQNEAQ (reference sequence). The CDR3 sequence is CASSFGGRPETQYF. The CDR3 coding sequence is TGTGCCAGCAGCTTCGGAGGGAGACCGGAGACCCAGTACTTC.

This chain uses TRBV5-3 with TRBJ2-4, with TRBD1 as a possible D gene (6 bases). TRBV5-3 is an open reading frame whose function is uncertain. CDR3 length: 14 residues. V was clipped by 10 bases and J by 2 bases, with 16 bases between them. The CDR3 DNA reads TGTGCCCCTGACAGGAAGGCGCCCAAAAACATTCAGTACTTC. It specifies CAPDRKAPKNIQYF.

The chain is built from TRBV28 and TRBJ1-6, with 7 bases aligning to TRBD1. The CDR3 spans 15 residues. V dropped 5 bases and J dropped 10; count of bases not matched to a gene: 11. Germline CDR1 and CDR2: MDHEN and SYDVKM. For the CDR3, the DNA is TGTGCCAGCAGTGGGCTTCAGGGGGATGGCTCACCCCTCCACTTT. Encoded protein: CASSGLQGDGSPLHF.

The rearrangement links TRBV7-2 to TRBJ1-4; TRBD1 is a possible D gene (6 bases). This CDR3 has 19 residues. Per germline, CDR1 SGHTA and CDR2 FQGNSA. V was cut by 1 base and J by 1 base, with 19 bases left in between. The CDR3 nucleotides are TGTGCCAGCAGCTTAGACGCGACGTTGGGGGGCGAAACTAATGAAAAACTGTTTTTT. This sequence encodes CASSLDATLGGETNEKLFF. Using reference TRBV7-2 and TRBJ1-4 for the parts outside the CDR3, the full variable domain is GAGVSQSPSNKVTEKGKDVELRCDPISGHTALYWYRQSLGQGLEFLIYFQGNSAPDKSGLPSDRFSAERTGGSVSTLTIQRTQQEDSAVYLCASSLDATLGGETNEKLFFGSGTQLSVL.

V usage is TRBV27 and J usage is TRBJ1-6, with 7 bases lining up with TRBD1. The CDR3 runs 14 residues. Unmatched junction bases numbered 3, after V lost 3 bases and J lost 7 bases. Germline CDR1 MNHEY, CDR2 SMNVEV (reference sequence). The CDR3 reads CASSLTGKNSPLHF. DNA of the CDR3: TGTGCCAGCAGTTTGACAGGGAAGAATTCACCCCTCCACTTT.

This clone was seen only once. The chain recombines TRBV5-1 with TRBJ1-1; maybe TRBD1 (6 bases). V was cut by 4 bases and J by 5 bases, with 18 bases left in between. Germline V gene lookup returns CDR1 SGHRS and CDR2 YFSETQ. The CDR3 extends over 15 amino acids. CDR3 in amino acids: CASSRTRGAGTEAFF. The DNA of the CDR3 is TGCGCCAGCAGCCGGACCCGGGGGGCAGGTACTGAAGCTTTCTTT.

The V and J genes are TRBV6-5 and TRBJ1-5; 7 bases map to TRBD1. V gave up 7 bases and J gave up 5 bases; unmatched junction bases: 11. This CDR3 is built from 15 residues. Germline CDR1 MNHEY, CDR2 SVGAGI. CDR3 coding DNA: TGTGCCAGCACCCAGGGGGGGGGCTCCCATCAGCCCCAGCATTTT. It codes for CASTQGGGSHQPQHF.

The gene calls are TRBV6-1 and TRBJ2-5; 8 bases match TRBD1. The germline V gene encodes CDR1 MNHNS and CDR2 SASEGT. This CDR3 is built from 14 residues. V was clipped by 1 base and J by 6 bases; unmatched bases: 4. As DNA, the CDR3 is TGTGCCAGCAGTGAAGTAGACAGGGGCCAGACCCAGTACTTC. It codes for CASSEVDRGQTQYF.